This T cell receptor beta chain was sequenced during a study of cytomegalovirus exposure and HLA in healthy donors. Germline V gives CDR1 MNHEY, CDR2 SMNVEV (reference sequence). This CDR3 is 14 amino acids long. Trimming removed 3 bases from V and 0 bases from J, with 3 bases in between. Comment on this clone: Its specificity is not known.

Study outcomes and limitations: Specific recognition of CMV antigens was confirmed in vitro for a few chains (all CMV-associated). Cytomegalovirus association was assigned to some 160 TCR beta chains. In an earlier analysis, in approximately 630 donors, most V segments appeared productive either ~90% or ~30% of the time.

Primers for the PCR totalled 60 Vbeta and 13 Jbeta. Profiled with immunoSEQ multiplex PCR; TCRdb holds only in-frame clones, not every one. The table records 130,000 or so clones, around 84% of them present only once. Material: PBMCs. The TCR was taken from a woman aged 18-29 years in good health and CMV-seropositive. This chain joins TRBV27 and TRBJ2-6; unclear D gene. The CDR3 spells CASSFNSGANVLTF. CDR3 DNA sequence: TGTGCCAGCAGTTTTAACTCTGGGGCCAACGTCCTGACTTTC.